A single sample gave rise to the 26 T cell receptor beta chains below, sequenced in a study of response to subunit inactivated influenza vaccine. TCRdb fed the RT-PCR reads into MiXCR, producing one record per CDR3 protein. The data show a few hundred thousand distinct CDR3 sequences, around 15% seen once. The sample in question was PBMCs from blood, obtained roughly 12 days after vaccination. The receptors here all came from a man aged 45 to 65 who received an inactivated influenza vaccine.

The chain employs TRBV30 and TRBJ2-3; TRBD2 might be the D (5 bases). CDR3 length equals 16 residues. Germline V gene lookup returns CDR1 GTSNPN and CDR2 SVGIG (reference sequence). Trimming cost V 5 bases and J 3 bases, with 21 bases left between them. CDR3 region: CAWEPLGSAMTDTQYF. DNA for the CDR3: TGTGCCTGGGAGCCCCTGGGTAGCGCGATGACAGATACGCAGTATTTT. Combining the CDR3 with reference TRBV30 and TRBJ2-3 gives the whole variable domain SQTIHQWPATLVQPVGSPLSLECTVEGTSNPNLYWYRQAAGRGLQLLFYSVGIGQISSEVPQNLSASRPQDRQFILSSKKLLLSDSGFYLCAWEPLGSAMTDTQYFGPGTRLTVL.

This clonotype came up a few times. The chain couples TRBV6-1 to TRBJ2-1; unclear D gene. The CDR3 sequence is 13 residues long. V lost 6 bases and J lost 10, with 16 bases in between. Germline V gene data show CDR1 as MNHNS and CDR2 as SASEGT. The CDR3 here is CASRLSHLGEQFF. The DNA for the CDR3 is TGTGCCAGCAGACTATCCCATTTAGGAGAGCAGTTCTTC.

The chain combines TRBV20-1 with TRBJ2-7; 9 bases agree with TRBD1. The CDR3 is 16 amino acids. V gave up 0 bases and J gave up 5 bases; unmatched junction bases: 11. Per germline, CDR1 DFQATT and CDR2 SNEGSKA (reference sequence). The CDR3 nucleotides read TGCAGTGCTAGAGATCAATATGGACAGGGGATTCACGAGCAGTACTTC. Protein sequence: CSARDQYGQGIHEQYF.

The genes are TRBV12-3 or TRBV12-4 and TRBJ2-7; either TRBD1 or TRBD2 may supply D (5 bases each). The ends were cut back, 5 bases at V and 1 base at J, with 12 bases in the middle. This CDR3 has 14 amino acids. In DNA, the CDR3 is TGTGCCAGCAGTCCCTACGGGGCATCCTACGAGCAGTACTTC. The encoded protein is CASSPYGASYEQYF.

This clonotype was seen more than once but under ten times. The J gene is TRBJ2-1, the V gene TRBV15; the match to TRBD2 covers 9 bases. Germline assignment: CDR1 LNHNV and CDR2 YYDKDF (reference sequence). The CDR3 length is 19 residues. J gave up 7 bases and V 8 bases, and 24 bases lay outside the gene matches. The CDR3 spells CATRSSPGLATYSWNEQFF. The DNA of the CDR3 is TGTGCCACCCGAAGCTCACCCGGACTAGCGACTTACTCGTGGAATGAGCAGTTCTTC.

The CDR3 protein is CASSQDRASGGPQYF. CDR3 sequence (DNA): TGCGCCAGCAGCCAAGATAGGGCTAGCGGGGGGCCTCAGTACTTC. The chain uses TRBV4-1 and TRBJ2-5, with 11 nucleotides matching TRBD2. With V trimmed by 0 bases and J by 11 bases, 8 bases remained unmatched. The germline CDR1 and CDR2 sequences are MGHRA and YSYEKL. This CDR3 region has 15 residues.

This clonotype came up a few times. This chain joins TRBV6-1 and TRBJ2-7, with TRBD2 identical over 13 bases. This CDR3 has 15 amino acids. Trimming cost V 6 bases and J 3 bases; bases outside gene matches: 5. Per the germline V gene, CDR1 is MNHNS and CDR2 is SASEGT. CDR3 in amino acids: CASRPGLAGLYEQYF. The CDR3 nucleotides read TGTGCCAGCAGGCCGGGACTAGCGGGACTCTACGAGCAGTACTTC.

The rearrangement links TRBV4-2 to TRBJ2-1; no clear D gene. The V gene lost 0 bases and the J gene lost 10 bases, with 10 bases spanning the gap. The CDR3 sequence is 13 residues long. Germline CDR1 reads LGHNA; CDR2 reads YNFKEQ. The CDR3 region is CASSQDILTEQFF. In DNA form, the CDR3 reads TGTGCCAGCAGCCAAGATATCCTAACCGAGCAGTTCTTC.

This clonotype turned up a few times. The chain recombines TRBV20-1 with TRBJ2-7; 8 bases agree with TRBD2. J lost 5 bases, V lost 3 bases, and 9 bases had no gene match. The CDR3 runs to 14 residues. Looked up from germline, CDR1 is DFQATT and CDR2 is SNEGSKA (reference sequence). CDR3 residues: CSARLLAGYDEQYF. CDR3 DNA sequence: TGCAGTGCTAGGCTATTAGCGGGATATGACGAGCAGTACTTC.

This clonotype was counted between two and nine times. The chain employs TRBV5-1 and TRBJ2-1; 8 bases match TRBD1. V gave up 4 bases and J gave up 7 bases; unmatched junction bases: 16. CDR1 and CDR2 from the germline V gene are SGHRS and YFSETQ. There are 17 residues in the CDR3. The CDR3 loop reads CASSAGTGILLENEQFF. CDR3 nucleotide sequence: TGCGCCAGCAGCGCCGGGACAGGTATCCTTCTTGAAAATGAGCAGTTCTTC.

Many counts were recorded for this clonotype. V usage is TRBV29-1 and J usage is TRBJ2-2; TRBD2 aligns across 8 bases. Germline lookup yields CDR1 SQVTM and CDR2 ANQGSEA. After removal of 1 base from V and 2 bases from J, the junction contained 3 bases not matched to a gene. This CDR3 is 15 amino acids long. CDR3 DNA sequence: TGCAGCGTTGAAGGGCTAGCGGGCAACACCGGGGAGCTGTTTTTT. It translates to CSVEGLAGNTGELFF.

The sample holds many counts of this clonotype. The gene calls are TRBV12-3 or TRBV12-4 and TRBJ2-7; 8 nucleotides agree with TRBD1. This CDR3 is 14 amino acids long. V lost 0 bases and J lost 6; bases outside the gene matches: 4. The CDR3 loop reads CASSLAGQGGEQYF. The CDR3 DNA reads as TGTGCCAGCAGTTTAGCAGGACAGGGTGGCGAGCAGTACTTC.

There are a few counts of this clonotype. The J gene is TRBJ1-1, the V gene TRBV5-6; TRBD1 is a possible D gene (6 bases). The CDR3 has 12 residues. Germline V gene lookup returns CDR1 SGHDT and CDR2 YYEEEE. V was shortened by 3 bases and J by 5 bases, with 8 bases between the two germline ends. The CDR3 sequence is CASSWQGTEAFF. The CDR3 DNA reads TGTGCCAGCAGCTGGCAGGGGACTGAAGCTTTCTTT.

V gene TRBV24-1 combines with J gene TRBJ2-1; TRBD2 matches 9 bases. Germline V gene data show CDR1 as KGHDR and CDR2 as SFDVKD. The CDR3 totals 15 residues. V shed 1 base, J shed 9 bases, and the junction held 6 bases outside the gene matches. Written as DNA, the CDR3 is TGTGCCACCAGTGATTTTTGGCGGGGGGGCGGTGAGCAGTTCTTC. Its translation is CATSDFWRGGGEQFF.

J is TRBJ1-1 and V is TRBV28; D ambiguous. Germline assignment: CDR1 MDHEN and CDR2 SYDVKM. The CDR3 is made up of 14 amino acids. V dropped 2 bases and J dropped 4 bases, with 11 bases sitting between them. The CDR3 loop reads CASSLGVSTTEAFF. CDR3 bases: TGTGCCAGCAGTTTAGGGGTCTCCACCACTGAAGCTTTCTTT.

This clonotype showed up just a few times. V is TRBV2 and J is TRBJ2-1, with D hard to call. In germline, CDR1 is SNHLY, CDR2 FYNNEI. The CDR3 is made up of 12 amino acids. Trimming shortened V by 8 bases and J by 4 bases, and 9 bases separated the two germline ends. CDR3 sequence: CASGDGYNEQFF. CDR3 coding DNA: TGTGCCAGCGGAGATGGGTACAATGAGCAGTTCTTC.

This clonotype was seen at least ten times. The chain links TRBV25-1 to TRBJ2-2, with D unclear. The ends were cut back, 3 bases at V and 6 bases at J, with 11 bases in the middle. Germline lookup yields CDR1 MGHDK and CDR2 SYGVNS. The CDR3 has 14 amino acids. The CDR3 nucleotides are TGTGCCAGCAGTGAGGAAGGTATTCCCGGGGAGCTGTTTTTT. Amino acid sequence: CASSEEGIPGELFF.

V gene TRBV11-2 combines with J gene TRBJ2-7, with D unresolved. Deletions cut 0 bases from V and 9 bases from J, with 9 bases between. This CDR3 region has 12 residues. The V gene's germline CDR1 is SGHAT and CDR2 FQNNGV. The CDR3 region has the DNA TGTGCCAGCAGCTTAGATCGCTATTCGCAGTACTTC. It yields the protein CASSLDRYSQYF. Variable domain in full (rest from reference TRBV11-2 and TRBJ2-7): EAGVAQSPRYKIIEKRQSVAFWCNPISGHATLYWYQQILGQGPKLLIQFQNNGVVDDSQLPKDRFSAERLKGVDSTLKIQPAKLEDSAVYLCASSLDRYSQYFGPGTRLTVT.

The sample holds many counts of this clonotype. The chain combines TRBV19 with TRBJ2-1; D uncertain. From germline, CDR1 is LNHDA and CDR2 SQIVND (reference sequence). This CDR3 is 14 amino acids long. Deletions cut 8 bases from V and 0 bases from J, with 11 bases between. The CDR3 coding sequence is TGTGCCAGTTCTCTATTAGGCTCCTACAATGAGCAGTTCTTC. This encodes CASSLLGSYNEQFF.

This clonotype was detected many times. The chain links TRBV11-2 to TRBJ2-7; 10 bases line up with TRBD1. The CDR3 sequence is 15 residues long. With V trimmed by 4 bases and J by 2 bases, 5 bases remained unmatched. Per the germline V gene, CDR1 is SGHAT and CDR2 is FQNNGV. The CDR3 loop reads CASSSAGTGAYEQYF. DNA for the CDR3: TGTGCCAGCAGCTCTGCCGGGACAGGGGCCTACGAGCAGTACTTC.

This clonotype has only a few counts. The chain joins TRBV5-6 to TRBJ1-5, with TRBD1 matching 7 bases. Losses at the gene ends were 1 base for V and 1 base for J; bases not matched to a gene: 11. This CDR3 is built from 18 residues. Germline CDR1 and CDR2: SGHDT and YYEEEE. The CDR3 reads CASSLFGQGEGSNQPQHF. As DNA, the CDR3 is TGTGCCAGCAGCTTGTTTGGCCAGGGGGAAGGAAGCAATCAGCCCCAGCATTTT.

The J gene is TRBJ1-1, the V gene TRBV20-1; maybe TRBD1 (5 bases). CDR1 DFQATT and CDR2 SNEGSKA come from the germline V gene (reference sequence). The CDR3 is made up of 12 amino acids. Trimming shortened V by 3 bases and J by 8 bases, and 13 bases separated the two germline ends. CDR3 nucleotides: TGCAGTGCTAGTATGGACATAACAGAAGCTTTCTTT. Its protein is CSASMDITEAFF.

The chain carries TRBV5-6 and TRBJ2-5, with D unresolved. This CDR3 region has 13 residues. V lost 3 bases, J lost 5 bases, and 11 bases lay in between. Germline CDR1 reads SGHDT; CDR2 reads YYEEEE. CDR3 loop: CASSWPRSETQYF. The CDR3 coding sequence is TGTGCCAGCAGCTGGCCGAGGTCGGAGACCCAGTACTTC.

This clonotype was observed at least ten times. This chain joins TRBV2 and TRBJ2-2; D is undetermined. The CDR3 extends over 15 amino acids. Per the germline V gene, CDR1 is SNHLY and CDR2 is FYNNEI. The V end was cut by 8 bases, the J end by 2 bases, with 15 bases between. CDR3 sequence (DNA): TGTGCCAGCCAGTCGAGGTTCTCAAACACCGGGGAGCTGTTTTTT. This encodes CASQSRFSNTGELFF.

The chain recombines TRBV12-3 or TRBV12-4 with TRBJ1-1; possible D gene TRBD1, 5 bases. CDR3 length: 15 residues. V lost 0 bases and J 5 bases, leaving 13 bases between the germline ends. In DNA form, the CDR3 reads TGTGCCAGCAGTTTAGCGCAATCAGGGAGGACTGAAGCTTTCTTT. Protein: CASSLAQSGRTEAFF.

This clonotype came up a few times. This rearrangement joins TRBV6-5 to TRBJ1-3; 8 bases are a match to TRBD1. V lost 4 bases, J lost 0 bases, and 8 bases stayed unmatched. Germline CDR1 and CDR2: MNHEY and SVGAGI. This CDR3 has 17 residues. CDR3 sequence reads: CASSSDRGRGSGNTIYF. The CDR3 DNA sequence: TGTGCCAGCAGTTCTGACAGGGGTCGCGGCTCTGGAAACACCATATATTTT.